The 10 T cell receptor beta chains below come from one sample, sequenced in a study of T-cell reconstitution after alpha-beta-depleted transplantation in children. Library preparation (for TCRbeta) was performed with unique molecular identifiers. A single record per CDR3 protein comes from TCRdb applying MiXCR to the PCR reads. The sample holds almost 500,000 distinct CDR3 sequences, under 12% seen once. Sequences were derived from PBMCs, sampled before TCRalphabeta/CD19-depleted stem cell transplant. The receptors were gathered from a child younger than 10 with inherited bone marrow failure, due to receive a stem cell transplant.

This clonotype was observed a few times. The chain couples TRBV6-5 to TRBJ2-1; 7 nucleotides line up with TRBD2. Germline V CDR1 and CDR2: MNHEY, SVGAGI. After removal of 2 bases from V and 5 bases from J, the junction contained 12 bases not matched to a gene. This CDR3 has 17 amino acids. The CDR3 nucleotides are TGTGCCAGCAGTTACCCAGCGGGGCAGCGGGGAAACAATGAGCAGTTCTTC. Its protein product is CASSYPAGQRGNNEQFF.

There are many counts of this clonotype. CDR3 sequence: CASSQLERAGELFF. The CDR3 DNA reads TGTGCCAGCAGCCAATTAGAGCGAGCCGGGGAGCTGTTTTTT. The rearrangement joins TRBV3-1 to TRBJ2-2; D remains unclear. Germline CDR1 LGHDT, CDR2 YNNKEL (reference sequence). Trimming took 2 bases from V and 6 from J, leaving 10 bases between them. The CDR3 runs 14 residues.

There are many counts of this clonotype. The V gene is TRBV6-1, the J gene TRBJ2-7; weak D call: TRBD1 (5 bases). The germline CDR1 and CDR2 sequences are MNHNS and SASEGT. The ends were cut back, 10 bases at V and 1 base at J, with 17 bases in the middle. The CDR3 covers 14 residues. Here the CDR3 DNA reads TGTGCCACGACCCCAGGGATTCATTCCTACGAGCAGTACTTC. It encodes CATTPGIHSYEQYF.

This clonotype was counted ten times or more. The gene calls are TRBV19 and TRBJ2-1, with D hard to call. This CDR3 contains 14 residues. Germline V lookup: CDR1 LNHDA, CDR2 SQIVND (reference sequence). Trimming cost V 1 base and J 6 bases, with 10 bases left between them. The CDR3 loop is CASSIAVHSNEQFF. The CDR3, as DNA: TGTGCCAGTAGTATAGCGGTCCACAGCAATGAGCAGTTCTTC.

There are many counts of this clonotype. The chain links TRBV7-8 to TRBJ2-4; D is undetermined. The ends were cut back, 5 bases at V and 6 bases at J, with 11 bases in the middle. The CDR3 totals 13 residues. Germline-derived CDR1 and CDR2 are SGHVS and FQNEAQ. This CDR3 reads CASSPSQTNIQYF. The CDR3 nucleotides read TGTGCCAGCAGCCCCTCGCAGACAAACATTCAGTACTTC. Supplemented by reference TRBV7-8 and TRBJ2-4, the full variable domain reads GAGVSQSPRYKVAKRGQDVALRCDPISGHVSLFWYQQALGQGPEFLTYFQNEAQLDKSGLPSDRFFAERPEGSVSTLKIQRTQQEDSAVYLCASSPSQTNIQYFGAGTRLSVL.

This clonotype was recorded at least ten times. The J gene is TRBJ1-2, the V gene TRBV10-3; TRBD1 aligns across 11 bases. CDR3 length equals 14 residues. Germline assignment: CDR1 ENHRY and CDR2 SYGVKD. V lost 9 bases, J lost 3 bases, and 6 bases stayed unmatched. CDR3 loop: CAIRPGQGDYGYTF. For the CDR3, the DNA is TGTGCCATAAGGCCGGGACAGGGGGACTATGGCTACACCTTC.

This clonotype has a count of ten or more. The chain combines TRBV27 with TRBJ2-5, with D perhaps TRBD1 or TRBD2 (5 bases each). The CDR3 loop spans 14 amino acids. Germline V gene data show CDR1 as MNHEY and CDR2 as SMNVEV (reference sequence). V was shortened by 6 bases and J by 4 bases, with 15 bases between the two germline ends. In DNA, the CDR3 is TGTGCCAGCAGGACCTACGGGGCGCGAGAGACCCAGTACTTC. It encodes CASRTYGARETQYF.

Many counts were recorded for this clonotype. The rearrangement links TRBV29-1 to TRBJ2-3; 8 nucleotides match TRBD1. The germline V gene has CDR1 SQVTM and CDR2 ANQGSEA. The CDR3 is made up of 13 amino acids. With 4 bases clipped from V and 5 bases from J, the junction kept 5 bases outside the gene matches. The CDR3 here is CSVGRGPGDTQYF. The CDR3 nucleotides read TGCAGCGTTGGCAGGGGGCCGGGAGATACGCAGTATTTT.

In regard to this clonotype: This clone may be a read error of a much larger clone one base away. This chain connects TRBV2 to TRBJ2-1; no definite D call. CDR3 length: 13 amino acids. From germline, CDR1 is SNHLY and CDR2 FYNNEI. CDR3 DNA sequence: TGTGCCAGCATGGCGGACCCCTACAATGAGCAGATCTTC. Amino acid sequence: CASMADPYNEQIF.

The J gene is TRBJ2-7, the V gene TRBV20-1, with a tentative D call TRBD1 (6 bases). CDR3 length: 20 amino acids. The germline V gene has CDR1 DFQATT and CDR2 SNEGSKA (reference sequence). With 0 bases removed from V and 0 bases from J, the gap between germline ends came to 27 bases. The CDR3 bases are TGCAGTGCTAGAGATCATGGGCGCAGGGGATTTATCAGGAGCTCCTACGAGCAGTACTTC. It codes for CSARDHGRRGFIRSSYEQYF.